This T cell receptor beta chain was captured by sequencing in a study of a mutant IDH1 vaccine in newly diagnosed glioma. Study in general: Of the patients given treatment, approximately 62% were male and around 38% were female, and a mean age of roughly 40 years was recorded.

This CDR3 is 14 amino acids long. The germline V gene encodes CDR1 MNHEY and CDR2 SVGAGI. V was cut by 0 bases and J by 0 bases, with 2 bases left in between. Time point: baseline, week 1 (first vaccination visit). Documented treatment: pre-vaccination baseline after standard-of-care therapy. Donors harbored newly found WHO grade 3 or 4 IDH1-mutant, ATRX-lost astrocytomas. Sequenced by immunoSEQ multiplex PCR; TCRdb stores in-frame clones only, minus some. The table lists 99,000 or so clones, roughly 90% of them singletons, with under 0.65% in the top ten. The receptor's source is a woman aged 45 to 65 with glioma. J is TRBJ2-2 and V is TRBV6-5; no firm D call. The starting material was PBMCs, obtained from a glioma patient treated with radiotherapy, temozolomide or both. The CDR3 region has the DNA TGTGCCAGCAGTTACTCTACGAACACCGGGGAGCTGTTTTTT. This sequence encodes CASSYSTNTGELFF.